These 30 T cell receptor beta chains share one sample of origin, sequenced in a study of CD8 T cells in ankylosing spondylitis. TCRdb reprocessed the 5' RACE reads via MiXCR and lists one record per CDR3 protein. The sample gives some 120,000 distinct CDR3 sequences, roughly 15% of which show up once; 2.5% to 3.5% is in the top ten. Sequencing was performed on blood, either unsorted or a sorted T cell fraction (not recorded which). The receptors were gathered from a female donor with ankylosing spondylitis or in good health (not recorded which).

This clonotype was counted at least ten times. The rearrangement uses TRBV6-5 and TRBJ1-2, with TRBD1 matching over 7 bases. This CDR3 spans 15 amino acids. V shed 4 bases and J 0 bases; nucleotides not matched to a gene: 5. The germline CDR1 and CDR2 sequences are MNHEY and SVGAGI. In nucleotides, the CDR3 is TGTGCCAGCAGTTCCCCGGGACAGACTAACTATGGCTACACCTTC. Residues: CASSSPGQTNYGYTF.

This clonotype was found a few times. The V and J genes are TRBV12-3 or TRBV12-4 and TRBJ2-1; tentative D call: TRBD2 (5 bases). The CDR3 is 14 residues long. With 5 bases removed from V and 8 bases from J, the gap between germline ends came to 16 bases. CDR3 loop: CASSPRTGVDEQFF. The CDR3 coding sequence is TGTGCCAGCAGTCCCCGGACCGGGGTGGATGAGCAGTTCTTC.

This clonotype came up many times. This chain connects TRBV20-1 to TRBJ2-3; D might be TRBD1 or TRBD2, each matching 6 bases. V lost 1 base and J 4 bases, leaving 15 bases between the germline ends. The germline V gene encodes CDR1 DFQATT and CDR2 SNEGSKA (reference sequence). The CDR3 runs to 15 residues. CDR3 protein: CSARVTGTGADTQYF. The CDR3 region has the DNA TGCAGTGCTAGAGTCACAGGGACTGGCGCAGATACGCAGTATTTT.

A few counts support this clonotype. This chain links TRBV5-1 with TRBJ2-5, with 15 bases fitting TRBD2. The CDR3 length is 18 residues. The ends lost 3 bases at V and 1 base at J; junction bases unmatched: 7. Germline CDR1 is SGHRS and CDR2 is YFSETQ. CDR3 DNA sequence: TGCGCCAGCAGCTGGGGGACTAGCGGGAGGCCGTCCCAAGAGACCCAGTACTTC. The encoded protein is CASSWGTSGRPSQETQYF.

The chain uses TRBV29-1 and TRBJ2-1; tentative D call: TRBD1 (6 bases). Germline CDR1 SQVTM, CDR2 ANQGSEA. The CDR3 runs to 13 residues. The germline V and J ends were trimmed by 5 bases and 0 bases, with 8 bases remaining between them. CDR3 sequence: CSVPQGSYNEQFF. The CDR3 bases are TGCAGCGTTCCACAGGGCTCCTACAATGAGCAGTTCTTC.

In its sample, this clonotype was seen many times. The chain is built from TRBV10-3 and TRBJ1-1, with TRBD1 matching over 7 bases. Per germline, CDR1 ENHRY and CDR2 SYGVKD. V gave up 8 bases and J gave up 4 bases; unmatched junction bases: 4. The CDR3 loop spans 12 amino acids. CDR3 in DNA: TGTGCCATCCAGGGGGTGGGCACTGAAGCTTTCTTT. Translation gives CAIQGVGTEAFF.

This clonotype appeared many times. The rearrangement links TRBV7-8 to TRBJ2-2; D might be TRBD1 (5 bases). The germline gives CDR1 SGHVS, CDR2 FQNEAQ. The germline V and J ends were trimmed by 3 bases and 4 bases, with 9 bases remaining between them. The CDR3 totals 14 residues. CDR3 sequence (DNA): TGTGCCAGCAGCTTTCAGGGCGGCACCGGGGAGCTGTTTTTT. This translates into CASSFQGGTGELFF.

The chain recombines TRBV20-1 with TRBJ2-5; 7 positions match TRBD1. The trim removed 6 bases at V and 1 base at J, leaving 11 bases unmatched. The germline V gene encodes CDR1 DFQATT and CDR2 SNEGSKA (reference sequence). The CDR3 contains 15 residues. CDR3 sequence (DNA): TGCAGTGCCGAGTCCGGGACAGCCCCCCAAGAGACCCAGTACTTC. It is translated as CSAESGTAPQETQYF.

This clonotype was observed a few times. Possible read error: a much larger clone is one base away. The V and J genes are TRBV5-1 and TRBJ2-6; 11 bases are a match to TRBD1. Germline V CDR1 and CDR2: SGHRS, YFSETQ. The CDR3 sequence is 18 residues long. CDR3: CASSFWTGGASGANGLTF. In DNA, the CDR3 is TGCGCCAGCAGCTTCTGGACAGGGGGCGCGTCTGGGGCCAACGGCCTGACTTTC.

This clonotype was seen repeatedly, ten times or more. The rearrangement uses TRBV10-3 and TRBJ2-3; D ambiguous. Germline V gene data show CDR1 as ENHRY and CDR2 as SYGVKD. The CDR3 length is 14 residues. With 6 bases removed from V and 2 bases from J, the gap between germline ends came to 12 bases. Written as DNA, the CDR3 is TGTGCCATCAGCCGGGCCTCCTACACAGATACGCAGTATTTT. This sequence encodes CAISRASYTDTQYF.

The table lists this clonotype with many counts. The chain joins TRBV3-1 to TRBJ1-3; the D is unclear. The germline gives CDR1 LGHDT, CDR2 YNNKEL (reference sequence). V lost 3 bases, J lost 2 bases, and 5 bases lay in between. This CDR3 is built from 13 residues. CDR3 sequence (DNA): TGTGCCAGCAGCCAGGCTCCTGGAAACACCATATATTTT. As protein: CASSQAPGNTIYF.

This clonotype showed up many times. The chain links TRBV5-1 to TRBJ2-2; D gene unclear. Trimming stripped 2 bases from V and 1 base from J, with 6 bases between. The CDR3 consists of 14 residues. Germline CDR1 and CDR2: SGHRS and YFSETQ. The DNA for the CDR3 is TGCGCCAGCAGCTTACTGGGGAACACCGGGGAGCTGTTTTTT. It codes for CASSLLGNTGELFF. Full variable domain (outside the CDR3, taken from reference TRBV5-1 and TRBJ2-2): KAGVTQTPRYLIKTRGQQVTLSCSPISGHRSVSWYQQTPGQGLQFLFEYFSETQRNKGNFPGRFSGRQFSNSRSEMNVSTLELGDSALYLCASSLLGNTGELFFGEGSRLTVL.

This clonotype was seen only a few times. V and J are TRBV6-1 and TRBJ2-4; 8 bases align to TRBD2. Germline CDR1 MNHNS, CDR2 SASEGT. The CDR3 is 14 residues long. V dropped 8 bases and J dropped 4; count of bases not matched to a gene: 7. In nucleotides, the CDR3 is TGTGCCAGCTCCTCGGGGGGGATGAAAAACATTCAGTACTTC. Translating gives CASSSGGMKNIQYF.

This clonotype was recorded many times. The chain combines TRBV10-3 with TRBJ1-5, with 10 bases identical to TRBD1. This CDR3 has 15 residues. V shed 7 bases and J 2 bases; nucleotides not matched to a gene: 5. Germline CDR1 reads ENHRY; CDR2 reads SYGVKD. CDR3 protein: CAIKGTGEGNQPQHF. The CDR3 region has the DNA TGTGCCATCAAAGGGACAGGGGAAGGCAATCAGCCCCAGCATTTT.

This chain uses TRBV7-9 with TRBJ1-3, with TRBD1 identical over 9 bases. This CDR3 contains 17 residues. V dropped 1 base and J dropped 6; count of bases not matched to a gene: 10. Per the germline V gene, CDR1 is SEHNR and CDR2 is FQNEAQ (reference sequence). DNA of the CDR3: TGTGCCAGCAGCTTAGGCGGGACAGGGAGTTTTCAAAACACCATATATTTT. Translated, it gives CASSLGGTGSFQNTIYF.

In its sample, this clonotype was seen many times. CDR3 sequence (DNA): TGTGCCAGCAGCCACCCCGGGAGGGCCACTGAAGCTTTCTTT. The encoded protein is CASSHPGRATEAFF. The chain uses TRBV3-1 and TRBJ1-1; D ambiguous. V shed 3 bases and J shed 4 bases, with 12 bases lying between them. The CDR3 spans 14 residues. Germline lookup yields CDR1 LGHDT and CDR2 YNNKEL (reference sequence).

This clonotype was detected ten times or more. The V and J genes are TRBV6-1 and TRBJ2-7; 8 bases line up with TRBD2. Germline CDR1 MNHNS, CDR2 SASEGT. There are 15 residues in the CDR3. V was pared by 3 bases and J by 3 bases, with 7 bases of the junction left unmatched. The CDR3 spells CASSEAPLAVYEQYF. In nucleotides, the CDR3 is TGTGCCAGCAGTGAGGCACCACTAGCGGTCTACGAGCAGTACTTC.

This clonotype was observed many times. CDR3 sequence: CASSLTRETEAFF. In DNA form, the CDR3 reads TGTGCCAGCAGCTTAACCAGGGAGACTGAAGCTTTCTTT. V is TRBV7-3 and J is TRBJ1-1; D possibly corresponds to TRBD1 (5 bases). There are 13 residues in the CDR3. Trimming left V 0 bases short and J 5 bases short, with 7 bases between. Looked up from germline, CDR1 is SGHTA and CDR2 is FQGTGA.

This clonotype was detected a few times. V is TRBV20-1 and J is TRBJ1-4; D is possibly TRBD1 (5 bases). The CDR3 is 10 amino acids. V gave up 5 bases and J gave up 13 bases, with 11 bases separating them. Germline V gene sequence: CDR1 DFQATT, CDR2 SNEGSKA (reference sequence). CDR3 protein: CSASADRLFF. The CDR3 nucleotides are TGCAGTGCTTCCGCTGACAGACTGTTTTTT.

This clonotype turned up a few times. V is TRBV6-5 and J is TRBJ1-6; D not certain. The CDR3 is made up of 15 amino acids. Germline CDR1 reads MNHEY; CDR2 reads SVGAGI. V lost 6 bases and J 4 bases, leaving 13 bases between the germline ends. The CDR3 region has the DNA TGTGCCAGCAGCCGAACCGGACTGTATAATTCACCCCTCCACTTT. Amino acids: CASSRTGLYNSPLHF.

This clonotype was detected ten times or more. The chain carries TRBV6-1 and TRBJ1-5; 7 positions match TRBD1. With 6 bases clipped from V and 3 bases from J, the junction kept 8 bases outside the gene matches. The CDR3 is made up of 15 amino acids. Germline-derived CDR1 and CDR2 are MNHNS and SASEGT. The CDR3 spells CASSKPGQVNQPQHF. In nucleotides, the CDR3 is TGTGCCAGCAGCAAACCCGGACAGGTCAATCAGCCCCAGCATTTT.

This clonotype was picked up many times. The chain combines TRBV4-1 with TRBJ2-1; D gene unclear. The germline CDR1 and CDR2 sequences are MGHRA and YSYEKL. This CDR3 is built from 14 residues. The germline V and J ends were trimmed by 0 bases and 2 bases, with 5 bases remaining between them. The CDR3 protein is CASSQDSTYNEQFF. CDR3 coding DNA: TGCGCCAGCAGCCAAGATTCCACCTACAATGAGCAGTTCTTC.

This clonotype was observed at least ten times. The V call is TRBV20-1, the J call TRBJ2-7; 9 bases match TRBD1. Germline trimming cut 0 bases from V and 4 bases from J; bases unmatched to any gene: 7. The CDR3 runs to 15 residues. Germline V gene lookup returns CDR1 DFQATT and CDR2 SNEGSKA (reference sequence). CDR3 sequence reads: CSAREDRGLWYEQYF. The CDR3 DNA follows: TGCAGTGCTAGAGAAGACAGGGGGTTATGGTACGAGCAGTACTTC.

A few counts support this clonotype. The rearrangement links TRBV28 to TRBJ1-1; D uncertain. The CDR3 contains 17 residues. Deletions cut 4 bases from V and 1 base from J, with 19 bases between. Germline values: CDR1 MDHEN, CDR2 SYDVKM. CDR3 residues: CASSSRWGVRGNTEAFF. The CDR3 DNA is TGTGCCAGCAGTTCTCGGTGGGGTGTACGGGGGAACACTGAAGCTTTCTTT.

This clonotype was observed many times. This chain connects TRBV5-1 to TRBJ1-1; no clear D. The CDR3 length is 14 residues. V gave up 4 bases and J gave up 4 bases, with 14 bases separating them. Germline loops: CDR1 SGHRS, CDR2 YFSETQ. The CDR3 loop is CASSHTSVVTEAFF. The CDR3 DNA reads TGCGCCAGCAGCCACACTTCTGTGGTCACTGAAGCTTTCTTT.

This clonotype has just a few counts. J is TRBJ2-1 and V is TRBV3-1; unclear D gene. Trimming cost V 2 bases and J 5 bases, with 10 bases left between them. The germline V gene encodes CDR1 LGHDT and CDR2 YNNKEL (reference sequence). CDR3 length: 14 amino acids. The CDR3 nucleotides read TGTGCCAGCAGCCAAAACGGAGATAACAATGAGCAGTTCTTC. It translates to CASSQNGDNNEQFF.

This clonotype was seen a handful of times. The genes are TRBV12-3 or TRBV12-4 and TRBJ2-2; unclear D gene. V lost 2 bases, J lost 6 bases, and 10 bases lay in between. The CDR3 extends over 14 amino acids. The CDR3 bases are TGTGCCAGCAGTTTAAAGGCCTTGGCCGGGGAGCTGTTTTTT. As protein: CASSLKALAGELFF.

This clonotype came up a few times. The chain links TRBV12-3 or TRBV12-4 to TRBJ2-1; D is undetermined. The germline V and J ends were trimmed by 1 base and 9 bases, with 7 bases remaining between them. CDR3 size: 12 residues. In DNA, the CDR3 is TGTGCCAGCAGTTTAGAGGGAAGTGAGCAGTTCTTC. It is translated as CASSLEGSEQFF.

In its sample, this clonotype was seen many times. This chain links TRBV12-3 or TRBV12-4 with TRBJ1-3, with D possibly being TRBD1 (5 bases). Trimming removed 6 bases from V and 1 base from J, with 13 bases in between. The CDR3 runs to 15 residues. Written as DNA, the CDR3 is TGTGCCAGCAGGGGGGGTTTGTATTCTGGAAACACCATATATTTT. It yields the protein CASRGGLYSGNTIYF.

This clonotype came up many times. The chain recombines TRBV20-1 with TRBJ1-1; TRBD1 is a possible D gene (6 bases). The V end lost 5 bases, the J end lost 2 bases, and 9 bases lay between the germline ends. The CDR3 contains 12 residues. CDR1 is DFQATT and CDR2 is SNEGSKA in the germline V gene (reference sequence). CDR3: CSAPRGNTEAFF. The CDR3 DNA reads as TGCAGTGCTCCCAGGGGTAACACTGAAGCTTTCTTT.